The sequence of this T cell receptor (beta chain) was determined in a study of radiotherapy plus CTLA-4 blockade in lung cancer. Overall study context: Disease control was achieved by about 34% of patients, and objective responses by less than 20%. Overall study results and limits: In blood, early T cell clone dynamics reportedly predicted response best, together with interferon-beta. Expansion of tumor-derived TCR clones was observed in blood after radiotherapy plus ipilimumab.

As regards this clone: Antigen specificity is unknown.

Focal radiation plus CTLA-4 blockade with ipilimumab was administered to patients who had chemo-refractory metastatic non-small-cell lung cancer. Germline V gives CDR1 MNHNS, CDR2 SASEGT. The CDR3 is 14 amino acids. The V gene end was trimmed by 8 bases and the J gene end by 5 bases; junction bases not matched to a gene: 6. Using immunoSEQ multiplex PCR, the repertoire was profiled, and TCRdb retains in-frame clones only, with some absent. The sample records 50,000 or so clones, approximately 79% being singletons. The rearrangement uses TRBV6-1 and TRBJ2-5; 12 bases are a match to TRBD2. The source was peripheral blood, collected from a patient treated with radiotherapy plus ipilimumab. The sequence derives from a human donor with non-small cell lung cancer who had a partial response to radiotherapy plus ipilimumab. This CDR3 is CASAGGLAGETQYF. The DNA of the CDR3 is TGTGCCAGCGCCGGCGGACTAGCGGGGGAGACCCAGTACTTC.